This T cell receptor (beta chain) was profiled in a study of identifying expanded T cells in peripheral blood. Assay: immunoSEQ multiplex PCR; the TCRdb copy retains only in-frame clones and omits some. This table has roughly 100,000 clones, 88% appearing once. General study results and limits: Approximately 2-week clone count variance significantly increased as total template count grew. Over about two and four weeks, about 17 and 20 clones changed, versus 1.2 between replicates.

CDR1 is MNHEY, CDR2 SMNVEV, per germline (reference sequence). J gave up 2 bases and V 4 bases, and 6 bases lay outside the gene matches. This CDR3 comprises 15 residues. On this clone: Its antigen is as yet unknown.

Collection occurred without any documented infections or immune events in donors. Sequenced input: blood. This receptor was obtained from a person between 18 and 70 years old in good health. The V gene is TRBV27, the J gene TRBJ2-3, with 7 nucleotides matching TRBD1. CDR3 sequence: CASSSYRGPTDTQYF. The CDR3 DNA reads TGTGCCAGCAGTTCGTACAGGGGTCCCACAGATACGCAGTATTTT.